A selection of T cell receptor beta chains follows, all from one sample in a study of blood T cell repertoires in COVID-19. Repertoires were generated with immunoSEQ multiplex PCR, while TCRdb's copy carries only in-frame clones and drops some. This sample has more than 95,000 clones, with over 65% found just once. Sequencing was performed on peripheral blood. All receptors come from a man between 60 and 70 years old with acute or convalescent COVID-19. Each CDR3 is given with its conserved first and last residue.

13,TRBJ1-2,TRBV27,CASSHDGGYGYTF
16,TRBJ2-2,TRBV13,CASSTRLAGNTGELFF
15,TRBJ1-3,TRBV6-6,CASSYSSGAGNTIYF
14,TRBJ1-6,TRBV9,CASGARSYNSPLHF
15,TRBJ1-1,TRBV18,CASSRATGSDTEAFF
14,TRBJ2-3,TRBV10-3,CAISEMASTDTQYF
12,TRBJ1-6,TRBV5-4,CASSLDGSPLHF
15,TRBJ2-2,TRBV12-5,CASGLGQGGTGELFF
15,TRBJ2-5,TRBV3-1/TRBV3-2,CASSLLSAGPGTQYF
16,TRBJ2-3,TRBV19,CASSIRGGPGADTQYF
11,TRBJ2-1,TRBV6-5,CASSQNNEQFF
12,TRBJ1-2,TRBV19,CASSPRGGGYTF
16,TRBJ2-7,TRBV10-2,CASSEKSGTGPYEQYF
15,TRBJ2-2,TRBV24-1,CATMSRDQNSRELFF
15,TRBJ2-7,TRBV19,CASSTHQGRVDEQYF
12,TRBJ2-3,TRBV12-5,CASGLVSGTQYF
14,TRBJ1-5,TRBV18,CASSPDLAGQPQHF
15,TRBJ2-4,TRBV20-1,CSASPGLGSFAIQYF
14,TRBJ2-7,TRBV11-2,CASRGQPRPSEQYF
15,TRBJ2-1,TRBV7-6,CASSRGQGNYNEQFF
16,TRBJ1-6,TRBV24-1,CATSDPRTGGSSPLHF
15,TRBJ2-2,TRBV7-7,CASTQRGTATGELFF
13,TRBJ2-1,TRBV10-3,CAMAGTSGREQFF
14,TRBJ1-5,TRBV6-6,CASSEDRGNQPQHF
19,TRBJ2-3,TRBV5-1,CASSLLPGLAGRSDATQYF
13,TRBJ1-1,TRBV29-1,CSVATGIYTEAFF
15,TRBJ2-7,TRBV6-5,CASSYSGGATYEQYF
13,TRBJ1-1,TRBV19,CASSHQWNTEAFF
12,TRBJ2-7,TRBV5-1,CASSGQGVEQYF
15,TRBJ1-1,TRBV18,CASSPVADSNTEAFF
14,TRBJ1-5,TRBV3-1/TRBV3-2,CASSQMATRGPQHF
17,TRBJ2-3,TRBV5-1,CASSLVEGRTSTDTQYF
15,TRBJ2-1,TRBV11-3,CASSSHSGSGNEQFF
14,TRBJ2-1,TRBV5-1,CASSATPNYNEQFF
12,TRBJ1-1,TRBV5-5,CASSFPGPEAFF
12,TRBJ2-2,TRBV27,CASSFVSGALFF
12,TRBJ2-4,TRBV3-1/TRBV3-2,CASSQHVGVQYF
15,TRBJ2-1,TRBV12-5,CASGTDRGPYNEQFF
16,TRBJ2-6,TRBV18,CASSRNRDSGANVLTF
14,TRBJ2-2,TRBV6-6,CASSYSEGTGELFF
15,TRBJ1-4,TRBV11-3,CASSLESGTNEKLFF
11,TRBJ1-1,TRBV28,CASGTGNRAFF
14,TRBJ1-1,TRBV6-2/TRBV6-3,CASSYSQGRTEAFF
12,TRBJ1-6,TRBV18,CASSPAGTGLHF